This TCR beta chain is drawn from a study of CD4 and CD8 cells across lung adenocarcinoma regions. Germline V CDR1 and CDR2: SGHVS, FNYEAQ. V lost 5 bases, J lost 3 bases, and 11 bases lay in between. The CDR3 runs 14 residues. MiXCR, run by TCRdb on the PCR reads, gives a single entry per CDR3 protein. The sample lists about 4,000 distinct CDR3 sequences; about 53% were seen once. Localized lung adenocarcinoma, a non-small cell lung cancer, affected the donors. The TCR sequence derives from a female donor with lung adenocarcinoma. The CD4 and CD8 labels of this study may be unreliable. V and J are TRBV7-6 and TRBJ1-5, with D possibly being TRBD1 (6 bases). The sequenced sample consisted of CD4+ T cells from the margin of a lung tumor. The CDR3 DNA reads as TGTGCCAGCAGCCTTTCGGGACACAATCAGCCCCAGCATTTT. This sequence encodes CASSLSGHNQPQHF.